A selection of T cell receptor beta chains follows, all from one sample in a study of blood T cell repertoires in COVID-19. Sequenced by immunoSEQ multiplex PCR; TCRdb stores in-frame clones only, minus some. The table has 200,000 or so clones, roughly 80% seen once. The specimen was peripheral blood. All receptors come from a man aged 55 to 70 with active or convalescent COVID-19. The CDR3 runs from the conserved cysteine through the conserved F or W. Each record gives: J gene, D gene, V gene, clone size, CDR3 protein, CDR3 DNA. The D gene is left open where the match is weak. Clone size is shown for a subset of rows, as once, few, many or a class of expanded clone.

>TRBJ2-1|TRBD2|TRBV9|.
CASSTREGENEQFF
TGTGCCAGCAGCACGCGGGAGGGCGAAAACGAGCAGTTCTTC
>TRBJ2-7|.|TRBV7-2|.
CASSRSVAAKSYEQYF
TGTGCCAGCAGCCGCTCCGTAGCGGCTAAGTCCTACGAGCAGTACTTC
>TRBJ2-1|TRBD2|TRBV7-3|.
CASSAGLAEQFF
TGTGCCAGCAGCGCCGGACTAGCGGAGCAGTTCTTC
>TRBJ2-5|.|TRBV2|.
CASSEEGFGETQYF
TGTGCCAGCAGTGAAGAGGGGTTTGGGGAGACCCAGTACTTC
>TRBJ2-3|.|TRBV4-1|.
CASSPSHQHTDTQYF
TGCGCCAGCAGCCCCTCCCACCAACACACAGATACGCAGTATTTT
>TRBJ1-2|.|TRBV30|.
CAWSPAGNYGYTF
TGTGCCTGGAGTCCCGCGGGTAACTATGGCTACACCTTC
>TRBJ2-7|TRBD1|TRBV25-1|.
CASRGTGPYEQYF
TGTGCCAGCAGGGGGACAGGGCCTTACGAGCAGTACTTC
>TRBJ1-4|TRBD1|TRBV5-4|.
CASSLGQGREKLFF
TGTGCCAGCAGCCTGGGACAGGGCCGCGAAAAACTGTTTTTT
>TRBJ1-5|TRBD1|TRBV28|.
CASSTQGAIPQHF
TGTGCCAGCAGCACTCAGGGGGCTATCCCCCAGCATTTT
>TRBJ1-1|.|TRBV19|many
CASSIGSGTTEAFF
TGTGCCAGTAGTATTGGGAGCGGAACCACTGAAGCTTTCTTT
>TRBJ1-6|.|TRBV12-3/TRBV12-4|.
CASSTNRVSPLHF
TGTGCCAGCAGTACGAATCGAGTTTCACCCCTCCACTTT
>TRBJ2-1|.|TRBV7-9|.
CASSLGLDGNEQFF
TGTGCCAGCAGCTTAGGACTAGACGGGAATGAGCAGTTCTTC
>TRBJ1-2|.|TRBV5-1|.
CASSFTTDSGYTF
TGCGCCAGCAGCTTCACTACCGACAGTGGCTACACCTTC
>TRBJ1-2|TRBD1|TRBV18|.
CASSPTGGYGYTF
TGTGCCAGCTCACCGACAGGGGGCTATGGCTACACCTTC
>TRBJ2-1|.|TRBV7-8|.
CASSLAVGQLSYNEQFF
TGTGCCAGCAGCTTAGCGGTGGGACAACTCTCCTACAATGAGCAGTTCTTC
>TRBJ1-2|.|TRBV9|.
CASSVGGRTQDYTF
TGTGCCAGCAGCGTAGGGGGGCGGACTCAGGACTACACCTTC
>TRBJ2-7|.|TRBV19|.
CASSIDSAGQEEQYF
TGTGCCAGTAGTATAGATTCGGCGGGGCAAGAAGAGCAGTACTTC
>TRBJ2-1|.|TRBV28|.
CASLTGTLSYNEQFF
TGTGCCAGCCTTACCGGGACTCTGTCCTACAATGAGCAGTTCTTC
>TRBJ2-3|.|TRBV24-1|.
CATSDSPPSSTDTQYF
TGTGCCACCAGTGATTCCCCCCCCTCCTCCACAGATACGCAGTATTTT
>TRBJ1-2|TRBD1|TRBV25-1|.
CASSGGQFLGYTF
TGTGCCAGCAGTGGGGGACAGTTCTTGGGCTACACCTTC
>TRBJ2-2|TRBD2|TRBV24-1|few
CATSGIAGGELFF
TGTGCCACCAGTGGAATAGCGGGCGGGGAGCTGTTTTTT
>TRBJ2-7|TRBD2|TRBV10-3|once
CAISPGLAGDSYEQYF
TGTGCCATCAGCCCGGGACTAGCGGGGGACTCCTACGAGCAGTACTTC
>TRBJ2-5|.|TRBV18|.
CASSPPTGARGSEETQYF
TGTGCCAGCTCACCACCGACAGGGGCGCGGGGGTCAGAGGAGACCCAGTACTTC
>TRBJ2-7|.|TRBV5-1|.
CASSHPLTSTYEQYF
TGCGCCAGCAGCCACCCACTTACTAGCACCTACGAGCAGTACTTC
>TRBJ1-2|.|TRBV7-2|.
CASSSWGGDNYGYTF
TGTGCCAGCAGCTCCTGGGGAGGGGACAACTATGGCTACACCTTC
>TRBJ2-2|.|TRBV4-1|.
CASSQDFGRVVTGELFF
TGCGCCAGCAGCCAAGATTTTGGGCGTGTGGTCACCGGGGAGCTGTTTTTT
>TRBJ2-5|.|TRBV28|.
CASLSGGRAIGETQYF
TGTGCCAGCCTTTCTGGTGGCAGGGCGATCGGGGAGACCCAGTACTTC
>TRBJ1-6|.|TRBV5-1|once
CASRQTVDRTTNSPLHF
TGCGCCAGCAGGCAAACTGTGGACAGAACGACTAATTCACCCCTCCACTTT
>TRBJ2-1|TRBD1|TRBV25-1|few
CASSEYRRQGGNEQFF
TGTGCCAGCAGTGAATATCGGAGACAGGGGGGCAATGAGCAGTTCTTC
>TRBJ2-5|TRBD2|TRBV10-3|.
CAISDPRGSGETQYF
TGTGCCATCAGTGATCCCCGCGGGAGTGGGGAGACCCAGTACTTC
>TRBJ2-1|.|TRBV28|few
CASSLQGRPNEQFF
TGTGCCAGCAGTTTACAGGGCAGACCTAATGAGCAGTTCTTC
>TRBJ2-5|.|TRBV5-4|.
CASSLALSQETQYF
TGTGCCAGCAGCTTGGCCCTCAGCCAAGAGACCCAGTACTTC
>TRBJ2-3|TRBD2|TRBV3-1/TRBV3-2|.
CASSRQAGTDTQYF
TGTGCCAGCAGCCGACAAGCGGGGACAGATACGCAGTATTTT
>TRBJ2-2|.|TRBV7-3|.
CASSPEGGAGGELFF
TGTGCCAGCAGCCCCGAGGGGGGGGCGGGCGGGGAGCTGTTTTTT
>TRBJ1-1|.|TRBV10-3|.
CAISARSFMNTEAFF
TGTGCCATCAGTGCGAGAAGCTTCATGAACACTGAAGCTTTCTTT
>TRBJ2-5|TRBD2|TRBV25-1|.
CASSSSGETQYF
TGTGCCAGCAGTTCTAGCGGGGAGACCCAGTACTTC
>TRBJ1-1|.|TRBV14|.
CASSQGSGNTEAFF
TGTGCCAGCAGCCAGGGCTCCGGGAACACTGAAGCTTTCTTT
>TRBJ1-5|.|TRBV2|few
CASSDLGVGNQPQHF
TGTGCCAGCAGTGATCTAGGGGTCGGCAATCAGCCCCAGCATTTT
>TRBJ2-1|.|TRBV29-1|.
CSATQAQAYYNEQFF
TGCAGCGCAACCCAGGCACAAGCCTACTACAATGAGCAGTTCTTC
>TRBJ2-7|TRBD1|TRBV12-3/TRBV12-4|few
CASSWDSSYEQYF
TGTGCCAGCAGTTGGGACAGCTCCTACGAGCAGTACTTC
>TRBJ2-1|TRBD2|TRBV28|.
CASSPGGAGQSNEQFF
TGTGCCAGCAGCCCCGGGGGGGCAGGACAGTCCAATGAGCAGTTCTTC
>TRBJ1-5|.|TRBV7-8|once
CASSLAATERNQPQHF
TGTGCCAGCAGCTTAGCGGCGACAGAAAGAAATCAGCCCCAGCATTTT